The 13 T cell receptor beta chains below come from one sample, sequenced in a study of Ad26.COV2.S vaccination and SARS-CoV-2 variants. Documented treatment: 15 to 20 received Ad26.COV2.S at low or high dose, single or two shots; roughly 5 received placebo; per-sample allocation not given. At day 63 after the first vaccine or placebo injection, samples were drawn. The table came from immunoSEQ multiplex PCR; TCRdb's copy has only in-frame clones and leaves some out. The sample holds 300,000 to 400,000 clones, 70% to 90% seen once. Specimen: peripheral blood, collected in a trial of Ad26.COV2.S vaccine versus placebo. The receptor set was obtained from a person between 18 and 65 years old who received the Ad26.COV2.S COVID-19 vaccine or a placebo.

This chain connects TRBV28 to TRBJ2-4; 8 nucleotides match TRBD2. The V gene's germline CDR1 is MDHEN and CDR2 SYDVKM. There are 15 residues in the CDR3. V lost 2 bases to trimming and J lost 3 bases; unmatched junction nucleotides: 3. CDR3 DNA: TGTGCCAGCAGTTTAGGGCTAGCGGGCAAAAACATTCAGTACTTC. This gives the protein CASSLGLAGKNIQYF.

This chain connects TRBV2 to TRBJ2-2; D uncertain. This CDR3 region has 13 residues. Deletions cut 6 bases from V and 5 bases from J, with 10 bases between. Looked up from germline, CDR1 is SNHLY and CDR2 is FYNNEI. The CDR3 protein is CASSPEWTGELFF. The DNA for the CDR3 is TGTGCCAGCAGCCCGGAGTGGACCGGGGAGCTGTTTTTT. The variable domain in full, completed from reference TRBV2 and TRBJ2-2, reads EPEVTQTPSHQVTQMGQEVILRCVPISNHLYFYWYRQILGQKVEFLVSFYNNEISEKSEIFDDQFSVERPDGSNFTLKIRSTKLEDSAMYFCASSPEWTGELFFGEGSRLTVL.

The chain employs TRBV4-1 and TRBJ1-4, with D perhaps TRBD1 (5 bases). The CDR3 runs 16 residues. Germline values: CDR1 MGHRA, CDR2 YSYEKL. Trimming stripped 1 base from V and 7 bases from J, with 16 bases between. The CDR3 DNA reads TGCGCCAGCAGCCAAGGAAGGGACCCCCGTGGTGAAAAACTGTTTTTT. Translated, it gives CASSQGRDPRGEKLFF.

Written as DNA, the CDR3 is TGTGCCAGCAGTCTTGACAGGGGTAACTATGGCTACACCTTC. This encodes CASSLDRGNYGYTF. This chain joins TRBV6-5 and TRBJ1-2, with 8 bases identical to TRBD1. CDR3 size: 14 residues. Germline trimming cut 5 bases from V and 1 base from J; bases unmatched to any gene: 3. Looked up from germline, CDR1 is MNHEY and CDR2 is SVGAGI.

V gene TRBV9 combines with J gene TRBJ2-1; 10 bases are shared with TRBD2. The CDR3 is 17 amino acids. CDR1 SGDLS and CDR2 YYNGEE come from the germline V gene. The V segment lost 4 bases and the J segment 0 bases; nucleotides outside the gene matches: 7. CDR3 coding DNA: TGTGCCAGCAGCACCACTAGCGGGGCTTACTCCTACAATGAGCAGTTCTTC. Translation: CASSTTSGAYSYNEQFF.

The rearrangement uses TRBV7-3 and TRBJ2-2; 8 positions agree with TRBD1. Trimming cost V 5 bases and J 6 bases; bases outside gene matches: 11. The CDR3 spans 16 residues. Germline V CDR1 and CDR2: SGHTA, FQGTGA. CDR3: CASSPRTGSLPGELFF. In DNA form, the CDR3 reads TGTGCCAGCAGCCCCCGGACAGGGTCCCTCCCCGGGGAGCTGTTTTTT. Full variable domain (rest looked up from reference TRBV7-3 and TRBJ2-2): GAGVSQTPSNKVTEKGKYVELRCDPISGHTALYWYRQSLGQGPEFLIYFQGTGAADDSGLPNDRFFAVRPEGSVSTLKIQRTERGDSAVYLCASSPRTGSLPGELFFGEGSRLTVL.

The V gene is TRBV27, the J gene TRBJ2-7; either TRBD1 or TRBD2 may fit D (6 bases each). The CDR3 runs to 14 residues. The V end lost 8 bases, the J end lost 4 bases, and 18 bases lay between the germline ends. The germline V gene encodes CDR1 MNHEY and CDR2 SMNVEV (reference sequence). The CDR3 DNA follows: TGTGCCAGCGGCCTATATCAGGGGAGGTACGAGCAGTACTTC. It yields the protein CASGLYQGRYEQYF.

The CDR3 reads CASSPRTGRLNEQYF. The DNA for the CDR3 is TGTGCCAGCAGCCCACGGACAGGGAGACTCAACGAGCAGTACTTC. This chain joins TRBV5-4 and TRBJ2-7; the match to TRBD1 covers 8 bases. This CDR3 spans 15 amino acids. After removal of 4 bases from V and 5 bases from J, the junction contained 11 bases not matched to a gene. CDR1 is SGHNT, CDR2 YYREEE, per germline (reference sequence).

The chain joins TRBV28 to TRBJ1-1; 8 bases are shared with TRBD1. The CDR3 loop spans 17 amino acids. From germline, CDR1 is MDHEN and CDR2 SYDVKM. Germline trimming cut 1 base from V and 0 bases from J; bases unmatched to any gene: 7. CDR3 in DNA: TGTGCCAGCAGTTTATTGGGGACAGGACTCATGAACACTGAAGCTTTCTTT. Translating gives CASSLLGTGLMNTEAFF. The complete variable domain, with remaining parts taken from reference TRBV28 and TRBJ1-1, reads DVKVTQSSRYLVKRTGEKVFLECVQDMDHENMFWYRQDPGLGLRLIYFSYDVKMKEKGDIPEGYSVSREKKERFSLILESASTNQTSMYLCASSLLGTGLMNTEAFFGQGTRLTVV.

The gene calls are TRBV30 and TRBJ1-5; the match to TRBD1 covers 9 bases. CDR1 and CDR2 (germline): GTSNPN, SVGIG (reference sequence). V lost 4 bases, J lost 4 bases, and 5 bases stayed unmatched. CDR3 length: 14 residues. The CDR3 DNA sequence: TGTGCCTGGATCGCACAGGGGGCTAATCAGCCCCAGCATTTT. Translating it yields CAWIAQGANQPQHF. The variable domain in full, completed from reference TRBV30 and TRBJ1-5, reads SQTIHQWPATLVQPVGSPLSLECTVEGTSNPNLYWYRQAAGRGLQLLFYSVGIGQISSEVPQNLSASRPQDRQFILSSKKLLLSDSGFYLCAWIAQGANQPQHFGDGTRLSIL.

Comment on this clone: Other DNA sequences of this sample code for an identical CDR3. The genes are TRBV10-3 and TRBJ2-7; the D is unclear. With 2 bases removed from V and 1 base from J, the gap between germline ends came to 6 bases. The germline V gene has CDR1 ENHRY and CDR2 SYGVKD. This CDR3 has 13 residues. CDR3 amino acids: CAISETTSYEQYF. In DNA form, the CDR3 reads TGTGCCATCAGTGAGACTACATCCTACGAGCAGTACTTC.

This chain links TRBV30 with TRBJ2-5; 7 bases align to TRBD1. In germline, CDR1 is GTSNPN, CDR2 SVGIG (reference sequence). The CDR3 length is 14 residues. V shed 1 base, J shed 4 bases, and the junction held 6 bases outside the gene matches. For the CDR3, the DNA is TGTGCCTGGAGTGCGACAGGGTTTCGAGAGACCCAGTACTTC. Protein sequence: CAWSATGFRETQYF.

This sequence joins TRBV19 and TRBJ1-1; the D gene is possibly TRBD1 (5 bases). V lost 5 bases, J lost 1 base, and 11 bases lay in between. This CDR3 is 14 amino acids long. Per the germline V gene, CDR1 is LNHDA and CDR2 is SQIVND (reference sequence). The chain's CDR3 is CASSLRGGNTEAFF. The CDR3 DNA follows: TGTGCCAGTAGTCTCCGTGGGGGGAACACTGAAGCTTTCTTT.